A selection of T cell receptor beta chains follows, all from one sample in a study of T cells in Graves' hyperthyroidism and ophthalmopathy. TCRdb processed the multiplex PCR reads anew with MiXCR; each CDR3 protein has one entry. Of about 560,000 distinct CDR3 sequences listed, just over 45% were seen once; the top ten hold 8.2%. Sample: peripheral blood or thyroid tissue (not recorded which). The receptors stem from a woman between 18 and 29 years old with Graves' hyperthyroidism. The CDR3 runs from the conserved cysteine through the conserved F or W. The order of the fields is CDR3 protein, CDR3 DNA, V gene, D gene, clone size, J gene. D genes are given only for firm matches. Size is stated for part of the rows, as once, few or many counts, or as a class when the clone is expanded.

CDR3: CSARPQVGQPQHF; DNA: TGCAGTGCTAGACCCCAGGTAGGGCAGCCCCAGCATTTT; V: TRBV20-1; D: NA; size: NA; J: TRBJ1-5
CDR3: CAISPGSGRYEQYF; DNA: TGTGCCATCAGCCCGGGTAGCGGTAGGTACGAGCAGTACTTC; V: TRBV10-3; D: NA; size: many; J: TRBJ2-7
CDR3: CATSDRDRNQPQHF; DNA: TGTGCCACCAGTGACAGGGACAGAAATCAGCCCCAGCATTTT; V: TRBV24-1; D: TRBD1; size: NA; J: TRBJ1-5
CDR3: CASSPSDRGQRGYTF; DNA: TGTGCCAGCAGCCCTTCCGACAGGGGGCAGAGGGGCTACACCTTC; V: TRBV7-8; D: TRBD1; size: many; J: TRBJ1-2
CDR3: CASSPRVGHNYGYTF; DNA: TGTGCCAGCAGCCCCAGAGTTGGACATAACTATGGCTACACCTTC; V: TRBV7-8; D: NA; size: NA; J: TRBJ1-2
CDR3: CASSRARQGQETQYF; DNA: TGTGCCAGCAGCCGAGCCCGACAGGGACAAGAGACCCAGTACTTC; V: TRBV7-2; D: TRBD1; size: few; J: TRBJ2-5
CDR3: CASSLSLVDGELFF; DNA: TGCGCCAGCAGCTTGTCACTAGTCGACGGGGAGCTGTTTTTT; V: TRBV5-1; D: NA; size: NA; J: TRBJ2-2
CDR3: CASKRFGNTEAFF; DNA: TGCGCCAGCAAAAGGTTCGGGAACACTGAAGCTTTCTTT; V: TRBV5-1; D: NA; size: few; J: TRBJ1-1
CDR3: CASSTGGRGQPQHF; DNA: TGTGCCAGCAGTACAGGGGGCCGGGGTCAGCCCCAGCATTTT; V: TRBV2; D: TRBD1; size: many; J: TRBJ1-5
CDR3: CASSEPWTGETQYF; DNA: TGTGCCAGCAGTGAACCCTGGACAGGGGAGACCCAGTACTTC; V: TRBV2; D: TRBD1; size: once; J: TRBJ2-5
CDR3: CASSPDSGNIIYF; DNA: TGTGCCAGCAGTCCTGACAGTGGAAACATCATATATTTT; V: TRBV10-3; D: NA; size: NA; J: TRBJ1-3
CDR3: CASSDGGQGDGYGYTF; DNA: TGCGCCAGCAGTGATGGGGGACAGGGGGACGGCTATGGCTACACCTTC; V: TRBV10-1; D: TRBD1; size: NA; J: TRBJ1-2
CDR3: CATEDRGLGETQYF; DNA: TGTGCCACCGAAGACAGGGGCCTTGGGGAGACCCAGTACTTC; V: TRBV24-1; D: TRBD1; size: many; J: TRBJ2-5
CDR3: CASSPSPETQYF; DNA: TGTGCCAGCAGCCCCTCGCCAGAGACCCAGTACTTC; V: TRBV7-9; D: NA; size: many; J: TRBJ2-5
CDR3: CASSPGTSGGYEQYF; DNA: TGTGCCAGCAGCCCTGGGACTAGCGGGGGCTACGAGCAGTACTTC; V: TRBV9; D: TRBD2; size: few; J: TRBJ2-7
CDR3: CASRTTGGKLTFF; DNA: TGTGCCAGCAGGACGACAGGAGGGAAGTTGACTTTCTTT; V: TRBV12-3/TRBV12-4; D: NA; size: few; J: TRBJ1-1
CDR3: CASSLGADQPQYF; DNA: TGCGCCAGCAGCTTAGGGGCGGATCAGCCCCAGTACTTC; V: TRBV5-1; D: NA; size: NA; J: TRBJ2-5
CDR3: CASIPYSRETTQYF; DNA: TGTGCCAGCATCCCCTACTCCCGGGAGACGACCCAGTACTTC; V: TRBV7-9; D: NA; size: few; J: TRBJ2-5
CDR3: CASSEEFSMNTEAFF; DNA: TGTGCCAGCAGTGAGGAATTTTCCATGAACACTGAAGCTTTCTTT; V: TRBV6-1; D: NA; size: few; J: TRBJ1-1
CDR3: CASRWDLGDYEQYF; DNA: TGTGCCAGCAGGTGGGATTTGGGGGACTACGAGCAGTACTTC; V: TRBV2; D: NA; size: NA; J: TRBJ2-7
CDR3: CASSILDRGYEQYF; DNA: TGTGCCAGCAGCATCTTGGACAGGGGCTACGAGCAGTACTTC; V: TRBV10-2; D: TRBD1; size: once; J: TRBJ2-7
CDR3: CASSLVQVLTYEQYF; DNA: TGTGCCAGCAGCTTAGTACAGGTGCTCACCTACGAGCAGTACTTC; V: TRBV7-2; D: NA; size: few; J: TRBJ2-7
CDR3: CASITDRALETQYF; DNA: TGTGCCAGCATCACGGACAGGGCCTTGGAGACCCAGTACTTC; V: TRBV6-1; D: TRBD1; size: NA; J: TRBJ2-5
CDR3: CASTPWTSGSDEQYF; DNA: TGTGCCAGCACTCCCTGGACTAGCGGGAGTGATGAGCAGTACTTC; V: TRBV2; D: TRBD2; size: many; J: TRBJ2-7
CDR3: CSATGQGSIDNSPLHF; DNA: TGCAGTGCGACGGGACAGGGATCCATCGATAATTCACCCCTCCACTTT; V: TRBV20-1; D: TRBD1; size: NA; J: TRBJ1-6
CDR3: CASRPPRGTHEQYF; DNA: TGTGCCAGCAGGCCTCCCCGGGGGACTCACGAGCAGTACTTC; V: TRBV6-1; D: NA; size: NA; J: TRBJ2-7
CDR3: CASSQEGGEEKLFF; DNA: TGCGCCAGCAGCCAAGAGGGGGGAGAAGAAAAACTGTTTTTT; V: TRBV5-1; D: NA; size: NA; J: TRBJ1-4
CDR3: CASAWQANTEAFF; DNA: TGTGCCAGCGCTTGGCAGGCGAACACTGAAGCTTTCTTT; V: TRBV10-3; D: NA; size: NA; J: TRBJ1-1
CDR3: CASSFAVSTEAFF; DNA: TGTGCCAGCAGCTTCGCAGTCTCCACTGAAGCTTTCTTT; V: TRBV7-8; D: NA; size: few; J: TRBJ1-1
CDR3: CASSLGVQETQYF; DNA: TGTGCCAGCAGCTTAGGGGTCCAAGAGACCCAGTACTTC; V: TRBV7-8; D: NA; size: many; J: TRBJ2-5
CDR3: CASSEFVQGYEKLFF; DNA: TGTGCCAGCAGTGAATTCGTACAGGGATATGAAAAACTGTTTTTT; V: TRBV25-1; D: NA; size: NA; J: TRBJ1-4
CDR3: CASSVGDRGLGETQYF; DNA: TGTGCCAGCAGCGTGGGGGACAGGGGATTGGGCGAGACCCAGTACTTC; V: TRBV7-8; D: TRBD1; size: NA; J: TRBJ2-5
CDR3: CSARGTGVETQYF; DNA: TGCAGTGCTAGGGGGACAGGGGTAGAGACCCAGTACTTC; V: TRBV20-1; D: TRBD1; size: NA; J: TRBJ2-5
CDR3: CASSFGTEWGQPQHF; DNA: TGTGCCAGCAGTTTCGGGACCGAGTGGGGTCAGCCCCAGCATTTT; V: TRBV12-3/TRBV12-4; D: NA; size: NA; J: TRBJ1-5
CDR3: CASSLDGTGSLLF; DNA: TGTGCCAGCAGCTTAGACGGGACAGGTAGCCTCCTCTTC; V: TRBV9; D: TRBD1; size: NA; J: TRBJ1-2
CDR3: CSAHGGFQETQYF; DNA: TGCAGTGCCCACGGGGGCTTCCAAGAGACCCAGTACTTC; V: TRBV20-1; D: NA; size: NA; J: TRBJ2-5
CDR3: CASSGQSYNSPLHF; DNA: TGTGCCAGCAGCGGACAGTCCTATAATTCACCCCTCCACTTT; V: TRBV7-2; D: NA; size: NA; J: TRBJ1-6
CDR3: CASSFPQGAAGANVLTF; DNA: TGTGCCAGCAGCTTTCCCCAGGGGGCTGCTGGGGCCAACGTCCTGACTTTC; V: TRBV7-9; D: TRBD1; size: NA; J: TRBJ2-6
CDR3: CASSLSRDRTTF; DNA: TGTGCCAGCAGTTTGTCACGGGACAGGACAACCTTC; V: TRBV12-3/TRBV12-4; D: TRBD1; size: NA; J: TRBJ2-7
CDR3: CASSVAGGGENSPLHF; DNA: TGTGCCAGCAGCGTAGCGGGAGGGGGCGAGAATTCACCCCTCCACTTT; V: TRBV9; D: TRBD1; size: few; J: TRBJ1-6
CDR3: CASSTGVNGYTF; DNA: TGTGCCAGCAGCACGGGGGTCAATGGCTACACCTTC; V: TRBV7-2; D: NA; size: few; J: TRBJ1-2
CDR3: CASSQDPRGSYEQYF; DNA: TGTGCCAGCAGCCAAGATCCTCGGGGCTCCTACGAGCAGTACTTC; V: TRBV7-6; D: NA; size: NA; J: TRBJ2-7
CDR3: CAGSLVLSHPQHF; DNA: TGTGCCGGCAGCTTAGTCCTGTCGCATCCCCAGCATTTT; V: TRBV11-3; D: NA; size: NA; J: TRBJ1-5
CDR3: CSVLDGRNEKLFF; DNA: TGCAGCGTTTTGGACGGTCGTAATGAAAAACTGTTTTTT; V: TRBV29-1; D: NA; size: NA; J: TRBJ1-4
CDR3: CASSLGVITEAFF; DNA: TGTGCCAGCAGCTTGGGGGTCATCACTGAAGCTTTCTTT; V: TRBV7-9; D: NA; size: NA; J: TRBJ1-1
CDR3: CATSDRGSYEQYF; DNA: TGTGCCACCAGTGACAGGGGTTCCTACGAGCAGTACTTC; V: TRBV24-1; D: NA; size: many; J: TRBJ2-7
CDR3: CASSAQGQGRGEKLFF; DNA: TGTGCCAGCAGTGCCCAAGGACAGGGTCGCGGTGAAAAACTGTTTTTT; V: TRBV25-1; D: TRBD1; size: NA; J: TRBJ1-4
CDR3: CSVVTTGTEAFF; DNA: TGCAGCGTCGTTACGACAGGTACTGAAGCTTTCTTT; V: TRBV29-1; D: NA; size: NA; J: TRBJ1-1
CDR3: CATSDPGTSGYEQYF; DNA: TGTGCCACCAGTGACCCCGGGACTAGCGGGTACGAGCAGTACTTC; V: TRBV24-1; D: TRBD2; size: many; J: TRBJ2-7
CDR3: CASSLAQYF; DNA: TGTGCCAGCAGCTTAGCCCAGTACTTC; V: TRBV7-9; D: NA; size: NA; J: TRBJ2-5
CDR3: CASSRGPDTEAFF; DNA: TGTGCCAGCAGCAGGGGGCCGGACACTGAAGCTTTCTTT; V: TRBV2; D: TRBD1; size: few; J: TRBJ1-1
CDR3: CATSDSLSDQPQHF; DNA: TGTGCCACCAGTGACAGCCTTTCGGATCAGCCCCAGCATTTT; V: TRBV24-1; D: NA; size: NA; J: TRBJ1-5
CDR3: CASSDQVPNQPQHF; DNA: TGTGCCAGCAGTGACCAGGTGCCGAATCAGCCCCAGCATTTT; V: TRBV2; D: NA; size: few; J: TRBJ1-5
CDR3: CASSSGQAYNQPQHF; DNA: TGTGCCAGCAGTTCCGGACAGGCTTATAATCAGCCCCAGCATTTT; V: TRBV2; D: TRBD1; size: few; J: TRBJ1-5
CDR3: CASLAAPGNQPQHF; DNA: TGTGCCAGCCTCGCGGCTCCCGGCAATCAGCCCCAGCATTTT; V: TRBV7-8; D: NA; size: NA; J: TRBJ1-5
CDR3: CSARASNSGNTIYF; DNA: TGCAGTGCTAGAGCCTCGAACTCTGGAAACACCATATATTTT; V: TRBV20-1; D: NA; size: few; J: TRBJ1-3
CDR3: CAVGLQGYDGYTF; DNA: TGTGCCGTCGGACTACAGGGTTACGATGGCTACACCTTC; V: TRBV10-3; D: NA; size: NA; J: TRBJ1-2